This TCR beta chain was profiled in a study of shared clonotypes between healthy human individuals. Method: immunoSEQ multiplex PCR; TCRdb's copy keeps in-frame clones and lacks some. This sample has 2 million to 2.5 million clones, with about 92% found just once. The sequencing sample was made of naive CD4+ T cells from PBMCs. As to subset: CD45RA+ positively selected. This clonotype was obtained from a man between 18 and 29 years old in good health. Some clones in this sample may be carry-over from other donors' samples.

The CDR3 DNA is TGTGCCAGCAGCTTGGCCCCAGGGTTGGATGAAAAACTGTTTTTT. Protein product: CASSLAPGLDEKLFF. The J gene is TRBJ1-4, the V gene TRBV5-5, with D tentatively TRBD1 (5 bases). There are 15 residues in the CDR3. Germline CDR1 SGHKS, CDR2 YYEKEE (reference sequence). V was clipped by 0 bases and J by 6 bases, with 12 bases between them. Supplemented by reference TRBV5-5 and TRBJ1-4, the full variable domain reads DAGVTQSPTHLIKTRGQQVTLRCSPISGHKSVSWYQQVLGQGPQFIFQYYEKEERGRGNFPDRFSARQFPNYSSELNVNALLLGDSALYLCASSLAPGLDEKLFFGSGTQLSVL.